This T cell receptor (beta chain) was obtained from a study of CD8+CD57+ T cells in acquired aplastic anemia. Germline CDR1 reads SGHNT; CDR2 reads YENEEA. The length of the CDR3 is 17 residues. In the case of this clonotype: Compared with germline, one end of the junction differs, possibly owing to a read error.

Profiling of TCR beta VDJ combinations and CDR3 sequences used genomic DNA as template. TCRdb independently ran MiXCR on the reads; one entry per CDR3 protein. The sample holds a few hundred thousand distinct CDR3 sequences; 82% are singletons and the top ten take 40% to 55%. The authors sequenced patients whose flow cytometry had shown CD8+CD57+ cell expansion. Sequencing input: sorted CD4+, CD8+, or CD8+CD57+ T cells (not recorded which) from PBMCs. The rearrangement joins TRBV11-3 to TRBJ2-3, with D possibly matching TRBD1 (5 bases). The TCR sequence derives from a human donor with aplastic anemia. CDR3 amino acids: CASSVDLTDPSTDTQYF. CDR3 DNA sequence: TGTGCCAGCAGCGTAGATCTGACAGACCCTAGCACAGATACGCAGTATTTT.